This T cell receptor (beta chain) is from a study of T cells in localized non-small cell lung cancer. Notes on this clone: Antigen unknown.

Repertoires were generated with immunoSEQ multiplex PCR, while TCRdb's copy carries only in-frame clones and drops some. The sample lists about 19,000 clones, about 83% occurring once. Study results and limitations: Because only a single region of the tumor was sequenced, heterogeneity remains possible. When the top 100 tumor clones were examined, a median roughly 62 of them also appeared in the adjacent lung, which was paired and uninvolved. Uninvolved adjacent lung had higher T cell clonality than tumor and all other tissues.

The CDR3 extends over 14 amino acids. Germline CDR1 LNHDA, CDR2 SQIVND (reference sequence). The V gene lost 5 bases and the J gene lost 3 bases, with 13 bases spanning the gap. The sequencing used peripheral blood, collected before any cancer treatment. This receptor was taken from an older female donor with stage I lung adenocarcinoma. J is TRBJ1-1 and V is TRBV19, with D possibly matching TRBD1 (6 bases). The CDR3 coding sequence is TGTGCCAGTAGTCTTAGTTACAGGGACACTGAAGCTTTCTTT. It codes for CASSLSYRDTEAFF.